The 9 T cell receptor beta chains below were found in one sample sequenced in a study of shared clonotypes between healthy human individuals. TCRdb's copy holds only in-frame clones and misses some; the assay was immunoSEQ multiplex PCR. The sample has about 2,500,000 clones, around nine tenths seen once. Sequenced input: naive CD4+ T cells sorted from blood. Subset denoted: CD45RA+ positively selected. The receptors shown here come from a young man in good health.

This clone was recorded once. The chain joins TRBV19 to TRBJ1-2, with D tentatively TRBD1 (6 bases). Germline V gene data show CDR1 as LNHDA and CDR2 as SQIVND (reference sequence). This CDR3 comprises 14 residues. V lost 3 bases, J lost 2 bases, and 10 bases lay in between. In DNA form, the CDR3 reads TGTGCCAGTAGTATGGGGGCGAAGAACTATGGCTACACCTTC. Its protein product is CASSMGAKNYGYTF.

The chain joins TRBV21-1 to TRBJ1-6; the table's D call, TRBD1, was not checked against the DNA. TRBV21-1 has pseudogene status. The CDR3 covers 17 residues. The CDR3, as DNA: TGTGCCAGCAGCAAACGTACAGGGGGCATTTATAATTCACCCCTCCACTTT. As protein: CASSKRTGGIYNSPLHF.

The CDR3 protein is CASSLRGTVNTGELFF. The CDR3 DNA sequence: TGTGCCAGCAGCTTGCGGGGGACGGTGAACACCGGGGAGCTGTTTTTT. V gene TRBV5-4 combines with J gene TRBJ2-2, with D possibly being TRBD2 (6 bases). Looked up from germline, CDR1 is SGHNT and CDR2 is YYREEE (reference sequence). Trimming removed 1 base from V and 1 base from J, with 11 bases in between. The CDR3 extends over 16 amino acids.

The chain carries TRBV9 and TRBJ2-7; D is possibly TRBD2 (5 bases). Germline V lookup: CDR1 SGDLS, CDR2 YYNGEE. The ends were cut back, 4 bases at V and 5 bases at J, with 13 bases in the middle. The CDR3 covers 13 residues. CDR3 nucleotide sequence: TGTGCCAGCAGCTTAGGACCGAGGGACGAGCAGTACTTC. This encodes CASSLGPRDEQYF.

As regards this clone: A read error may be the cause here, since a much bigger clone is one base away. Other DNA sequences within the sample encode an identical CDR3. V and J are TRBV11-3 and TRBJ2-2; D call uncertain. The CDR3 spans 12 residues. Trimming removed 5 bases from V and 3 bases from J, with 4 bases in between. Germline V gene data show CDR1 as SGHNT and CDR2 as YENEEA. The CDR3 DNA follows: TGTGCCAGCAGCCCCGACACCGGGGAGCTGTTTTTT. Translation gives CASSPDTGELFF. Combining the CDR3 with reference TRBV11-3 and TRBJ2-2 gives the whole variable domain EAGVVQSPRYKIIEKKQPVAFWCNPISGHNTLYWYLQNLGQGPELLIRYENEEAVDDSQLPKDRFSAERLKGVDSTLKIQPAELGDSAVYLCASSPDTGELFFGEGSRLTVL.

CDR3 in amino acids: CAWSVGLSEQFF. The CDR3 coding sequence is TGTGCCTGGAGTGTGGGGCTAAGTGAGCAGTTCTTC. This chain joins TRBV30 and TRBJ2-1; TRBD1 is a possible D gene (5 bases). The CDR3 is 12 residues long. Germline CDR1 reads GTSNPN; CDR2 reads SVGIG (reference sequence). With 0 bases removed from V and 9 bases from J, the gap between germline ends came to 9 bases.

This clone was observed a single time. The J gene is TRBJ2-3, the V gene TRBV19, with D possibly matching TRBD2 (6 bases). Trimming shortened V by 6 bases and J by 5 bases, and 12 bases separated the two germline ends. Germline V CDR1 and CDR2: LNHDA, SQIVND (reference sequence). The CDR3 has 13 residues. CDR3 loop: CASSGSYGDTQYF. The CDR3 coding sequence is TGTGCCAGTAGCGGGAGTTACGGAGATACGCAGTATTTT.

This clone was picked up one time. Within the sample, other DNA sequences also encode this same CDR3. This chain uses TRBV11-2 with TRBJ2-5; D is undetermined. CDR3 length equals 11 residues. From germline, CDR1 is SGHAT and CDR2 FQNNGV. V was trimmed by 5 bases and J by 3 bases, leaving 4 bases between them. The CDR3 DNA reads TGTGCCAGCAGCGTTAAAGAGACCCAGTACTTC. This gives the protein CASSVKETQYF.

The rearrangement joins TRBV7-2 to TRBJ1-5; perhaps TRBD1 as D (5 bases). The CDR3 extends over 14 amino acids. Trimming stripped 5 bases from V and 9 bases from J, with 17 bases between. Germline CDR1 reads SGHTA; CDR2 reads FQGNSA. This CDR3 reads CASSEGLSIMPQHF. In DNA, the CDR3 is TGTGCCAGCAGCGAGGGGTTATCAATCATGCCCCAGCATTTT.